These 15 T cell receptor beta chains share one sample of origin, sequenced in a study of T cells in Graves' hyperthyroidism and ophthalmopathy (dated by TCRdb to about 2019). Library preparation employed multiplex PCR. TCRdb records Illumina HiSeq 2000 as the sequencer. The TCR beta CDR3 regions were amplified from the RNA transcripts. The TCR CDR3 was subjected to a first round of RT-PCR using the HTBI primer set and the Qiagen OneStep RT-PCR kit. TCRdb ran its own pipeline on the public reads, namely fastp trimming at Q25 and MiXCR clone calling, and kept in-frame beta chains. When rows share a CDR3 protein, they turn into one entry using the most common DNA and genes. For this sample the table gives 600,000 to 900,000 distinct CDR3 sequences, of which over 15% were detected only once. 8.4% of the sample is taken by the ten largest. Sequenced sample: blood. These receptors were obtained from a man aged 18 to 29 with Graves' hyperthyroidism.

This clonotype was counted only a few times. The chain employs TRBV6-1 and TRBJ2-3; 7 nucleotides agree with TRBD1. In germline, CDR1 is MNHNS, CDR2 SASEGT. This CDR3 spans 12 amino acids. Here the CDR3 reads CVTTGRTDTQYF. The CDR3 DNA reads as TGTGTCACGACAGGGCGCACAGATACGCAGTATTTT.

Worth noting for this clonotype: Relative to the germline gene, one junction end is altered; a read error may explain this. The rearrangement links TRBV2 to TRBJ2-7; 12 bases agree with TRBD2. The germline V gene encodes CDR1 SNHLY and CDR2 FYNNEI. There are 18 residues in the CDR3. The DNA of the CDR3 is TGTGCCAACAGTGTCTTCTCCGGGACTAGCGGGCCCGACGACGAGCAGTACTTC. The encoded protein is CANSVFSGTSGPDDEQYF.

There are a few counts of this clonotype. The chain has TRBV9 and TRBJ2-6; 7 nucleotides agree with TRBD1. There are 18 residues in the CDR3. V shed 1 base, J shed 2 bases, and the junction held 9 bases outside the gene matches. Germline V gene sequence: CDR1 SGDLS, CDR2 YYNGEE. The CDR3, as DNA: TGTGCCAGCAGCGTACCCCGGGACAGATCGGCTGGGGCCAACGTCCTGACTTTC. It yields the protein CASSVPRDRSAGANVLTF.

This clonotype was picked up a small number of times. V usage is TRBV7-9 and J usage is TRBJ2-6; 8 nucleotides match TRBD1. V trimming: 5 bases; J trimming: 4 bases; junction bases outside the gene matches: 10. This CDR3 is built from 17 residues. From germline, CDR1 is SEHNR and CDR2 FQNEAQ (reference sequence). The CDR3 region has the DNA TGTGCCAGCAGCGGGCCGACAGGGGAGGACGGGGCCAACGTCCTGACTTTC. The encoded protein is CASSGPTGEDGANVLTF.

The V and J genes are TRBV3-1 and TRBJ2-7, with 10 positions matching TRBD1. Trimming removed 0 bases from V and 5 bases from J; junction bases left unmatched: 7. In germline, CDR1 is LGHDT, CDR2 YNNKEL (reference sequence). The CDR3 runs to 16 residues. The CDR3 nucleotides read TGTGCCAGCAGCCAAGAATTGGGACAGGGGATCGACGAGCAGTACTTC. Its translation: CASSQELGQGIDEQYF.

CDR3 loop: CSAARGSEETQYF. The CDR3 nucleotides read TGCAGTGCTGCTCGTGGTAGCGAAGAGACCCAGTACTTC. The V and J genes are TRBV20-1 and TRBJ2-5, with D maybe TRBD2 (5 bases). Germline V gives CDR1 DFQATT, CDR2 SNEGSKA (reference sequence). Trimming took off 5 bases at V and 3 bases at J, with 13 bases between the two ends. This CDR3 has 13 residues.

This clonotype has a count of ten or more. The V call is TRBV5-1, the J call TRBJ2-7, with TRBD2 matching over 8 bases. The CDR3 is made up of 15 amino acids. J gave up 2 bases and V 0 bases, and 4 bases lay outside the gene matches. Per the germline V gene, CDR1 is SGHRS and CDR2 is YFSETQ. The CDR3 region has the DNA TGCGCCAGCAGCTTGGCCGGGAGGGCCACCTACGAGCAGTACTTC. This sequence encodes CASSLAGRATYEQYF.

The sample holds many counts of this clonotype. The chain couples TRBV18 to TRBJ2-1; D unclear. V shed 6 bases and J shed 0 bases, with 12 bases lying between them. There are 15 residues in the CDR3. Germline CDR1 and CDR2: KGHSH and LQKENI. CDR3 in DNA: TGTGCCAGCTCGCCCAACTCGTACTCCTACAATGAGCAGTTCTTC. This codes for CASSPNSYSYNEQFF.

The V call is TRBV12-3 or TRBV12-4, the J call TRBJ2-3, with TRBD1 as a possible D gene (5 bases). V gave up 4 bases and J gave up 7 bases, with 27 bases separating them. This CDR3 contains 18 residues. The CDR3 spells CASSWSMSRRTPMNTQYF. CDR3 nucleotide sequence: TGTGCCAGCAGTTGGTCTATGTCTCGACGGACACCCATGAATACGCAGTATTTT.

The chain joins TRBV9 to TRBJ2-3, with 10 bases matching TRBD1. After removal of 3 bases from V and 2 bases from J, the junction contained 6 bases not matched to a gene. Germline assignment: CDR1 SGDLS and CDR2 YYNGEE. This CDR3 has 16 residues. The CDR3 DNA follows: TGTGCCAGCAGCGCGAGGACAGGGGGGGACACAGATACGCAGTATTTT. Its translation: CASSARTGGDTDTQYF.

In its sample, this clonotype was seen a few times. The chain couples TRBV19 to TRBJ1-2, with D possibly matching TRBD1 (5 bases). The CDR3 is made up of 13 amino acids. Trimming pared 3 bases from V and 3 bases from J, leaving 8 bases between. Germline lookup yields CDR1 LNHDA and CDR2 SQIVND (reference sequence). The DNA of the CDR3 is TGTGCCAGTAGTATGGGGGTGGACTATGGCTACACCTTC. Its translation: CASSMGVDYGYTF.

The DNA of the CDR3 is TGTGCCAGCAGCCGGACAGGGGCTAACTATGGCTACACCTTC. Protein: CASSRTGANYGYTF. V is TRBV9 and J is TRBJ1-2; 9 nucleotides match TRBD1. The V gene end was trimmed by 4 bases and the J gene end by 0 bases; junction bases not matched to a gene: 1. Germline V gene sequence: CDR1 SGDLS, CDR2 YYNGEE. The CDR3 sequence is 14 residues long.

The CDR3 loop is CSARDRLAGGSSYNEQFF. The CDR3 DNA reads as TGCAGTGCTAGAGATCGACTAGCGGGAGGGAGCTCCTACAATGAGCAGTTCTTC. The chain is built from TRBV20-1 and TRBJ2-1; TRBD2 matches at 14 bases. Germline-derived CDR1 and CDR2 are DFQATT and SNEGSKA (reference sequence). The CDR3 consists of 18 residues. V trimming: 0 bases; J trimming: 0 bases; junction bases outside the gene matches: 4.

This clonotype came up many times. The rearrangement links TRBV28 to TRBJ2-4; D remains ambiguous. This CDR3 contains 14 residues. Germline V gene lookup returns CDR1 MDHEN and CDR2 SYDVKM. V lost 7 bases to trimming and J lost 4 bases, with 14 bases between them. The CDR3 spells CASKKASSKNIQYF. CDR3 nucleotides: TGTGCCAGCAAAAAGGCCAGCTCTAAAAACATTCAGTACTTC.

This clonotype was recorded only once. The rearrangement joins TRBV6-6 to TRBJ2-3; the D is unclear. The germline V and J ends were trimmed by 0 bases and 1 base, with 17 bases remaining between them. Germline V gene sequence: CDR1 MNHNY, CDR2 SVGAGI (reference sequence). CDR3 length: 18 residues. The CDR3 bases are TGTGCCAGCAGTTACTCGCGCTCGTGGTCTAGGGGCACAGATACGCAGTATTTT. Protein product: CASSYSRSWSRGTDTQYF.